The present entry profiles one TCR beta chain with its context. Its antigen is as yet unknown. A second PCR, run for roughly 7 to 11 cycles, used a sample-barcoded 5' primer plus a J-beta primer mix. All samples gave at least 2.5 million CDR3-containing paired-end reads. TCRdb reanalysed the 5' RACE reads using MiXCR and keeps one entry per CDR3 protein. Among fewer than 600,000 distinct CDR3 sequences listed, roughly a quarter were seen once. This sample was included in a study of blood T cells in healthy people across ages. Study-level findings and limits: Correlation between TCR beta diversity and naive T cell percentage was strong.

Germline CDR1 reads KGHSH; CDR2 reads LQKENI. The V and J ends lost 6 bases and 2 bases respectively, with 19 bases between them. The CDR3 is made up of 16 amino acids. Drawing of peripheral blood yielded roughly 9.3 milliliters from each donor. These data also formed part of another study, on T cells of mothers and their children. That report notes: There were over 8.5 million TCR beta CDR3 reads from each mother and several million from each child.

The V call is TRBV18, the J call TRBJ2-5; a weak D match, TRBD2 (5 bases). The TCR comes from a boy between 2 and 10 years old in good health. The sample comprised blood. CDR3 DNA sequence: TGTGCCAGCTCCCGCGCGGGTAGGCCCTCACAAGAGACCCAGTACTTC. Protein sequence: CASSRAGRPSQETQYF.